Detailed here is one TCR beta chain. Its antigen is not identified. The data stem from a study of pediatric ulcerative colitis. General study findings and limits: Clonal expansions reduced rectal repertoire diversity in acute severe colitis.

The CDR3 length is 16 residues. In germline, CDR1 is SGDLS, CDR2 YYNGEE. With V trimmed by 4 bases and J by 7 bases, 13 bases remained unmatched. One to two pinch biopsies were taken from the rectum during colonoscopy. Generated by immunoSEQ multiplex PCR, the TCRdb table keeps only in-frame clones and is missing some. The sample consists of tens of thousands of clones, roughly two thirds of them appearing once. The genes are TRBV9 and TRBJ2-1, with 8 bases that match TRBD1. This TCR was sampled from a boy between 10 and 17 years old with severe ulcerative colitis. Sequencing was done on a sample of gut tissue. The CDR3 nucleotides are TGTGCCAGCAGCCCCGGGACAGGCGCCGTAGTTAATGAGCAGTTCTTC. Translating gives CASSPGTGAVVNEQFF.